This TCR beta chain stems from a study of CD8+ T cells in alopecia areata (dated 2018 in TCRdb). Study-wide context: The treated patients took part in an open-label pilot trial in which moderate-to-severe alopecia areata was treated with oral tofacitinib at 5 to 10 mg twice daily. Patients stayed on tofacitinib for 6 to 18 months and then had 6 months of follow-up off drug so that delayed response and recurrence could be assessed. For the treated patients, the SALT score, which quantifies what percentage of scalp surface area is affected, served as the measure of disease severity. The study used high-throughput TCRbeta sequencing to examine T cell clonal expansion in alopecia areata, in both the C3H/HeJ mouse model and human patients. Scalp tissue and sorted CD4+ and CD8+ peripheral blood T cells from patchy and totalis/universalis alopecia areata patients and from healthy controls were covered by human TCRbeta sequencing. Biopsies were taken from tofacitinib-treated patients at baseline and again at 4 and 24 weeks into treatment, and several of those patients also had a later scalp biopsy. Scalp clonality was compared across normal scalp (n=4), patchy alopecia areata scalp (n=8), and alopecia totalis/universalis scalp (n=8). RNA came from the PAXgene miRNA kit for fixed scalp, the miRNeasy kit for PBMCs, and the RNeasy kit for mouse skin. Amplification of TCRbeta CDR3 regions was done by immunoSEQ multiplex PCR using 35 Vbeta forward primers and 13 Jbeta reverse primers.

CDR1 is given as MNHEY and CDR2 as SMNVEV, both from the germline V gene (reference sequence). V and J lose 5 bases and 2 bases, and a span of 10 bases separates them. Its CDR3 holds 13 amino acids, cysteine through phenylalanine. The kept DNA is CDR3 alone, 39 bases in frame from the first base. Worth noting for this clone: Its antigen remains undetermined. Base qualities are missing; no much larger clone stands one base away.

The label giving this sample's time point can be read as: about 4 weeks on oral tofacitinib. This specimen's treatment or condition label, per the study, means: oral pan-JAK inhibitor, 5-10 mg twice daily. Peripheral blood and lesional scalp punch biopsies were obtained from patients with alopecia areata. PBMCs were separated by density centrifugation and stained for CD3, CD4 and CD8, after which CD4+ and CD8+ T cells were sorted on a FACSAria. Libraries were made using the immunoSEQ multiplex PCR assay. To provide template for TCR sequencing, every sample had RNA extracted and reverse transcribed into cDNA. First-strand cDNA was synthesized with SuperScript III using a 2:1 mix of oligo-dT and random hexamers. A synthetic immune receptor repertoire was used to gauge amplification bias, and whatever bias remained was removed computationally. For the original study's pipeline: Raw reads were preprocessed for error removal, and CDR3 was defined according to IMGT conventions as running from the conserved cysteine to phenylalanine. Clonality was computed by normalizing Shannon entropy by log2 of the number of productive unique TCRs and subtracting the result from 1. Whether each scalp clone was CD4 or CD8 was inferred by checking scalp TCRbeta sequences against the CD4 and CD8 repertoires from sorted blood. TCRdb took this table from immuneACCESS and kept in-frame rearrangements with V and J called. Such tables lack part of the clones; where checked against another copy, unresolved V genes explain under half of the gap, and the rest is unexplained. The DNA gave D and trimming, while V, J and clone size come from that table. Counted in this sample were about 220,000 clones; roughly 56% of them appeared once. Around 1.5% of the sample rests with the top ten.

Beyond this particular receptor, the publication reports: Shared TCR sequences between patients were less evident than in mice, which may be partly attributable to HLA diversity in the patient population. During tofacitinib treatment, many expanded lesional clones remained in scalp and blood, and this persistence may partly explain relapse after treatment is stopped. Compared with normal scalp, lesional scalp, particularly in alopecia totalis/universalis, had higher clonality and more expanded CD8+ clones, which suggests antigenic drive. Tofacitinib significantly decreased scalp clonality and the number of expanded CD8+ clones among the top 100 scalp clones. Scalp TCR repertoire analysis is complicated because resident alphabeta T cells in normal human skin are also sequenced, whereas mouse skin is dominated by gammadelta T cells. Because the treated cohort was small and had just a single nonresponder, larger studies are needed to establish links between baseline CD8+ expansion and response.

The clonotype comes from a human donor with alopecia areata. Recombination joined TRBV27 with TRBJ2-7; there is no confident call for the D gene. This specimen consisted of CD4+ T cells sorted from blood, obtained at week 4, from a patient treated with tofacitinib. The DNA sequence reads TGTGCCAGCAGTCGAAAGAGCACCTACGAGCAGTACTTC. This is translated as CASSRKSTYEQYF.